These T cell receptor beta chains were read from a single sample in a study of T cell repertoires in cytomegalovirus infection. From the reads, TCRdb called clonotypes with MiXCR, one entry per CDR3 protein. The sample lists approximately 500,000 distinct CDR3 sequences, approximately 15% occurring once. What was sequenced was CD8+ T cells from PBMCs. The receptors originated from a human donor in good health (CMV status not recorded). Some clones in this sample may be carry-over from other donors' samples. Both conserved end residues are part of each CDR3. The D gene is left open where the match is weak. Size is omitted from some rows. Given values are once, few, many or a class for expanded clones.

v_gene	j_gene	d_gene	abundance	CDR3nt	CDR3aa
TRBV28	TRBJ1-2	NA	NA	TGTGCCAGCAGTTTTCAGCCTCCCCCTCGTGGCTACACCTTC	CASSFQPPPRGYTF
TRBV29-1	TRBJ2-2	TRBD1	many	TGCAGCGTTCAGCTCAAGGGACAGGCGTCATTCTCGAACACCGGGGAGCTGTTTTTT	CSVQLKGQASFSNTGELFF
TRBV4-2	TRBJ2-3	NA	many	TGTGCCAGCAGCCAAGAAGGGCCACACAGGGTCACAGATACGCAGTATTTT	CASSQEGPHRVTDTQYF
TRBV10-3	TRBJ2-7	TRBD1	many	TGTGCCATCAGTTCCGACAGGGGCCCTAGGAACGAGCAGTACTTC	CAISSDRGPRNEQYF
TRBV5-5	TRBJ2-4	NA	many	TGTGCCAGCAGCTTGGATCCCCCAGGCAACCTAGCCAAAAACATTCAGTACTTC	CASSLDPPGNLAKNIQYF
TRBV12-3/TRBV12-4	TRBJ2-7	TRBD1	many	TGTGCCAGCAGCCTGGGACAGACCCTTTCGAGCTCCTACGAGCAGTACTTC	CASSLGQTLSSSYEQYF
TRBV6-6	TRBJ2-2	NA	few	TGTGCCAGCAGTTACTTTTCCGGGAAGAACACCGGGGAGCTGTTTTTT	CASSYFSGKNTGELFF
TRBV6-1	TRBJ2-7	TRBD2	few	TGTGCCAGCAGTGAAAGACTAGCGGGGGCGAGAGAGCAGTACTTC	CASSERLAGAREQYF
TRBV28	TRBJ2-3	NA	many	TGTGCCAGCCTTAAGACACGGGCTGGGGTAGATACGCAGTATTTT	CASLKTRAGVDTQYF
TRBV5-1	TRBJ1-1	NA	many	TGCGCCAGCAGCTTGGATGGTGGGGTTGGTACTGAAGCTTTCTTT	CASSLDGGVGTEAFF